The clone carrying this T cell receptor (beta chain) occurred once. Germline V gene lookup returns CDR1 SGHRS and CDR2 YFSETQ. The junction had 4 bases not matched to a gene; V was cut back by 4 bases and J by 4 bases. This CDR3 has 14 amino acids. This specimen belongs to a study of blood T cell repertoires in COVID-19. About the study: Sample material is recorded as cDNA or gDNA derived from T cells, B-cell-depleted T cells, or PBMCs.

Assay used: immunoSEQ multiplex PCR; TCRdb lists only in-frame clones, some missing. The sample carries over 250,000 clones, about 87% recorded once. This chain joins TRBV5-1 and TRBJ2-3; TRBD1 matches 9 bases. The specimen was peripheral blood. The sequence came from a woman aged 45-65 years with acute or convalescent COVID-19. CDR3 protein: CASSKGQGPDTQYF. The CDR3, as DNA: TGCGCCAGCAGCAAGGGACAGGGTCCAGATACGCAGTATTTT.